This entry is about one TCR beta chain. Its specificity is not known. This sample was included in a study of blood T cells in healthy people across ages. V trimming: 4 bases; J trimming: 2 bases; junction bases outside the gene matches: 11. Germline-derived CDR1 and CDR2 are DFQATT and SNEGSKA (reference sequence). The CDR3 sequence is 17 residues long. It was with a sample-barcoded 5' primer and a J-beta primer mix that a second PCR of roughly 7 to 12 cycles was run. A 12-random-nucleotide template-switch adaptor tagged each cDNA molecule. MiXCR, run by TCRdb on the 5' RACE reads, gives a single entry per CDR3 protein. The sample lists 1.8 million or so distinct CDR3 sequences; roughly 43% were seen once. General study findings and limits: TCR beta diversity, measured per million T cells, fell in a roughly linear way with age.

Total RNA extraction produced at least 6 micrograms (per sample) for the study. Sequencing used blood. The sequence was obtained from a human donor in good health. This chain connects TRBV20-1 to TRBJ2-3, with 11 nucleotides matching TRBD2. CDR3 region: CSANPLRTSGYTDTQYF. The CDR3 DNA is TGCAGTGCTAACCCTTTAAGGACTAGCGGGTACACAGATACGCAGTATTTT.